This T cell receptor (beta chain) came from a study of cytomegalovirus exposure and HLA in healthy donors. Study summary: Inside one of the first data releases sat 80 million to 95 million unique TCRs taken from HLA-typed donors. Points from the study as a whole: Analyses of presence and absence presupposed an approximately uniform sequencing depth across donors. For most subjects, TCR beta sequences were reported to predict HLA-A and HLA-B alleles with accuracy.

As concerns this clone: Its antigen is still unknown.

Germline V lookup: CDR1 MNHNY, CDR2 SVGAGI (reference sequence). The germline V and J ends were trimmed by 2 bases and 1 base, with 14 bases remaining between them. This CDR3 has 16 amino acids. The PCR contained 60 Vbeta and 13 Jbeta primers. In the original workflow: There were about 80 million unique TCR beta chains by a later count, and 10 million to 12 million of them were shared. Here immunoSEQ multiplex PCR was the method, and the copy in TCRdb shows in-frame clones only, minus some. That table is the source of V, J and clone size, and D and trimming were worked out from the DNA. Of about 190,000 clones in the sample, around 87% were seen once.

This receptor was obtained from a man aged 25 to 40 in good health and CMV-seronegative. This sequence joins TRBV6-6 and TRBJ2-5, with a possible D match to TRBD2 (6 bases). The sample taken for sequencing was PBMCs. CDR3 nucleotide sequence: TGTGCCAGCAGTTACGGAGACGTGGGGGGCCAAGAGACCCAGTACTTC. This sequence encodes CASSYGDVGGQETQYF.